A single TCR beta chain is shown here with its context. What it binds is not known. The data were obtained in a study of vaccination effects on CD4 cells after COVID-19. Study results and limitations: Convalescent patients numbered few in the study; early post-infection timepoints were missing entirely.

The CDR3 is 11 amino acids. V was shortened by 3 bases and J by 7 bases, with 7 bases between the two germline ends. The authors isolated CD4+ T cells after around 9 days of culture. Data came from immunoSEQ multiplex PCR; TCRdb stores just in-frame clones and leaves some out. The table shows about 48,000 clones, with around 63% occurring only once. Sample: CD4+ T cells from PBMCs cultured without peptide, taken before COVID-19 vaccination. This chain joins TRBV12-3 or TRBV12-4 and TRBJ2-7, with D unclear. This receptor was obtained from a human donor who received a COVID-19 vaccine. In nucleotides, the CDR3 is TGTGCCAGCAGTTTTGGTTGGGAGCAGTACTTC. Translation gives CASSFGWEQYF.